The clone carrying this T cell receptor beta chain appeared a few times. Antigen specificity is unknown. The record originates from a study of response to subunit inactivated influenza vaccine. TCRdb re-analysed the RT-PCR reads in MiXCR, keeping a single row per CDR3 protein. Here the sample spans 650,000 to 800,000 distinct CDR3 sequences, 11% to 15% being singletons. Overall study results and limits: Each seasonal influenza vaccination recruits few new T cells, the authors suggested.

V trimming: 5 bases; J trimming: 9 bases; junction bases outside the gene matches: 12. From germline, CDR1 is SGHRS and CDR2 YFSETQ. The CDR3 covers 16 residues. The sequencing used PBMCs from blood, collected around 14 days before vaccination. The receptor was derived from a man over 45 who received an inactivated influenza vaccine. The J gene is TRBJ2-1, the V gene TRBV5-1; TRBD1 agrees at 12 bases. CDR3 coding DNA: TGCGCCAGCAGGGCCGGACCGGGACAGGGGGCTGGTGAGCAGTTCTTC. It codes for CASRAGPGQGAGEQFF.